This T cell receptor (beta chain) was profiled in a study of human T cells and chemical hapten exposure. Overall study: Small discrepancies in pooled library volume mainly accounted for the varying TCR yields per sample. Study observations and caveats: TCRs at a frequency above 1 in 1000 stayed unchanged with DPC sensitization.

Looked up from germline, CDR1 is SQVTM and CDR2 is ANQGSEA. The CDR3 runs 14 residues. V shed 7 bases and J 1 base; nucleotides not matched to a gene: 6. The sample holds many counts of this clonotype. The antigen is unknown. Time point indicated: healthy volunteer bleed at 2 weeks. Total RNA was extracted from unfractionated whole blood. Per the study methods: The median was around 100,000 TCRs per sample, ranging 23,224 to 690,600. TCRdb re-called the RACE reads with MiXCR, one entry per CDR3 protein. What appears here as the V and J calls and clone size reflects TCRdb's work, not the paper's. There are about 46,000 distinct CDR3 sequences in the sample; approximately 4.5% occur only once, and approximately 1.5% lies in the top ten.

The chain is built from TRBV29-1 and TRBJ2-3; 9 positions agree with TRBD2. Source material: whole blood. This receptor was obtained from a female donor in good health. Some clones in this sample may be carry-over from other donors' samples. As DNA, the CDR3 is TGCAGCGCCGAGCGGACTAGCGGCACAGATACGCAGTATTTT. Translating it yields CSAERTSGTDTQYF.